The 13 T cell receptor beta chains below come from one sample, sequenced in a study of technical replicates of blood from a few donors (dated 2017 in TCRdb). The library relied on the immunoSEQ multiplex PCR assay. The table comes from immuneACCESS by way of TCRdb, which keeps in-frame sequences with V and J called. Part of the clones is missing from these tables; in studies checked, under half for an unresolved V gene and the rest for unknown reasons. The sample table shows tens of thousands of clones, and 80% to 95% are seen once. The ten largest account for around 0.34% of the sample. The source material was T cells isolated from PBMCs. These receptors all come from a human donor in good health.

The chain uses TRBV9 and TRBJ2-1; D not certain. With 3 bases removed from V and 3 bases from J, the gap between germline ends came to 10 bases. Germline lookup yields CDR1 SGDLS and CDR2 YYNGEE. There are 14 residues in the CDR3. CDR3 nucleotide sequence: TGTGCCAGCAGCGCCCAGCGAGTCTACAATGAGCAGTTCTTC. Protein sequence: CASSAQRVYNEQFF.

The genes are TRBV5-6 and TRBJ1-2, with a tentative D call TRBD1 (6 bases). Germline values: CDR1 SGHDT, CDR2 YYEEEE. The CDR3 length is 13 residues. Trimming took 7 bases from V and 2 from J, leaving 12 bases between them. As DNA, the CDR3 is TGTGCCAGCGCCCGGGACATCAACTATGGCTACACCTTC. It codes for CASARDINYGYTF.

This clone has a single count. One junction end does not reproduce the germline sequence, and a read error may be involved. V and J are TRBV7-9 and TRBJ2-5, with 10 bases matching TRBD2. Germline V lookup: CDR1 SEHNR, CDR2 FQNEAQ (reference sequence). This CDR3 is built from 13 residues. For the CDR3, the DNA is TGTGCCAGCAGCCTAGCGGGAGAAGGGACCCAGTACTTC. Translation gives CASSLAGEGTQYF. Drawing the rest from reference TRBV7-9 and TRBJ2-5, the complete variable domain is DTGVSQNPRHKITKRGQNVTFRCDPISEHNRLYWYRQTLGQGPEFLTYFQNEAQLEKSRLLSDRFSAERPKGSFSTLEIQRTEQGDSAMYLCASSLAGEGTQYFGPGTRLLVL.

This clone was counted a single time. The V gene is TRBV28, the J gene TRBJ2-4; D may be TRBD1 (7 bases). V was shortened by 5 bases and J by 8 bases, with 13 bases between the two germline ends. Germline values: CDR1 MDHEN, CDR2 SYDVKM. The CDR3 is 13 residues long. CDR3 amino acids: CASSPPGGYIQYF. DNA for the CDR3: TGTGCCAGCAGTCCTCCAGGGGGGTACATTCAGTACTTC.

The rearrangement links TRBV4-1 to TRBJ1-1; weak D call: TRBD1 (5 bases). This CDR3 comprises 18 residues. The V gene lost 0 bases and the J gene lost 0 bases, with 17 bases spanning the gap. CDR1 and CDR2 (germline): MGHRA, YSYEKL. The CDR3 is CASSQDRFWEGMNTEAFF. CDR3 bases: TGCGCCAGCAGCCAAGATCGGTTTTGGGAGGGGATGAACACTGAAGCTTTCTTT.

V usage is TRBV5-4 and J usage is TRBJ2-3, with a weak D call TRBD1 (6 bases). The V and J ends lost 3 bases and 2 bases respectively, with 10 bases between them. Per the germline V gene, CDR1 is SGHNT and CDR2 is YYREEE (reference sequence). This CDR3 spans 14 amino acids. CDR3: CASSSGVSTDTQYF. CDR3 sequence (DNA): TGTGCCAGCAGCTCAGGGGTCTCCACAGATACGCAGTATTTT.

The chain recombines TRBV27 with TRBJ2-1, with D possibly matching TRBD1 (5 bases). Looked up from germline, CDR1 is MNHEY and CDR2 is SMNVEV (reference sequence). The CDR3 extends over 13 amino acids. V lost 2 bases to trimming and J lost 8 bases, with 10 bases between them. In DNA form, the CDR3 reads TGTGCCAGCAGTTTAATGGGGCGCGATGAGCAGTTCTTC. Its translation: CASSLMGRDEQFF.

The chain combines TRBV30 with TRBJ2-7, with 7 bases that match TRBD1. The CDR3 covers 12 residues. The junction had 4 bases not matched to a gene; V was cut back by 8 bases and J by 0 bases. Germline V gene lookup returns CDR1 GTSNPN and CDR2 SVGIG (reference sequence). The CDR3, as DNA: TGTGCCCTTAGGGACAGCTCCTACGAGCAGTACTTC. Protein product: CALRDSSYEQYF.

This chain links TRBV30 with TRBJ1-2; TRBD1 aligns across 10 bases. This CDR3 comprises 15 residues. V was pared by 2 bases and J by 4 bases, with 7 bases of the junction left unmatched. Germline assignment: CDR1 GTSNPN and CDR2 SVGIG (reference sequence). The CDR3 nucleotides read TGTGCCTGGAGTTTCATGGGACAGGGGATCTATGGCTACACCTTC. This translates into CAWSFMGQGIYGYTF.

The chain links TRBV7-9 to TRBJ2-5; perhaps TRBD1 as D (5 bases). Germline CDR1 and CDR2: SEHNR and FQNEAQ (reference sequence). The germline V and J ends were trimmed by 5 bases and 1 base, with 8 bases remaining between them. CDR3 length equals 13 residues. The CDR3 DNA follows: TGTGCCAGCAGCGCGACAGTCCAAGAGACCCAGTACTTC. As protein: CASSATVQETQYF.

The V and J genes are TRBV18 and TRBJ2-7, with 10 bases matching TRBD1. Germline V gene sequence: CDR1 KGHSH, CDR2 LQKENI. The length of the CDR3 is 14 residues. With V trimmed by 3 bases and J by 3 bases, 2 bases remained unmatched. As DNA, the CDR3 is TGTGCCAGCTCACCGGGGGACAGGGGCTACGAGCAGTACTTC. It is translated as CASSPGDRGYEQYF.

The chain joins TRBV9 to TRBJ2-3, with D possibly matching TRBD2 (5 bases). Trimming took off 4 bases at V and 4 bases at J, with 16 bases between the two ends. The CDR3 contains 15 residues. Germline V gives CDR1 SGDLS, CDR2 YYNGEE. For the CDR3, the DNA is TGTGCCAGCAGCTCCCGGACTGAGCCCTCAGATACGCAGTATTTT. This codes for CASSSRTEPSDTQYF.

The gene calls are TRBV9 and TRBJ1-5, with 7 bases aligning to TRBD1. The germline CDR1 and CDR2 sequences are SGDLS and YYNGEE. The trim removed 5 bases at V and 7 bases at J, leaving 12 bases unmatched. The length of the CDR3 is 15 residues. The CDR3 is CASSLTGAEGQPQHF. The CDR3, as DNA: TGTGCCAGCAGTCTTACAGGGGCGGAAGGGCAGCCCCAGCATTTT.